This record concerns one T cell receptor beta chain sequence. The antigen remains undetermined. Those who donated were healthy HIV-negative adults, with no recent acute infections or vaccinations reported. TCRdb's table, derived via immunoSEQ multiplex PCR, lists solely in-frame clones and lacks some. The sample records around 1.1 million clones, 70% to 85% being singletons. Deletions cut 9 bases from V and 5 bases from J, with 13 bases between. The CDR3 is made up of 12 amino acids. The germline V gene encodes CDR1 ENHRY and CDR2 SYGVKD. The sample belongs to a study of shared clonotypes between healthy human individuals. Study conclusions and caveats: Read depth was anticipated to influence clonotype sharing among donors. Generally, naive subsets came out with larger estimated richness than memory subsets.

The chain employs TRBV10-3 and TRBJ2-5; a weak D match, TRBD2 (7 bases). This receptor was taken from a man younger than 35 in good health. Some clones in this sample may be carry-over from other donors' samples. Sequencing was carried out using memory CD4+ T cells from PBMCs. Indicated subset: CD45RA-negative fraction. The CDR3 nucleotides read TGTGCCATAAGCAGGGGAGGGGAGACCCAGTACTTC. Residues: CAISRGGETQYF.